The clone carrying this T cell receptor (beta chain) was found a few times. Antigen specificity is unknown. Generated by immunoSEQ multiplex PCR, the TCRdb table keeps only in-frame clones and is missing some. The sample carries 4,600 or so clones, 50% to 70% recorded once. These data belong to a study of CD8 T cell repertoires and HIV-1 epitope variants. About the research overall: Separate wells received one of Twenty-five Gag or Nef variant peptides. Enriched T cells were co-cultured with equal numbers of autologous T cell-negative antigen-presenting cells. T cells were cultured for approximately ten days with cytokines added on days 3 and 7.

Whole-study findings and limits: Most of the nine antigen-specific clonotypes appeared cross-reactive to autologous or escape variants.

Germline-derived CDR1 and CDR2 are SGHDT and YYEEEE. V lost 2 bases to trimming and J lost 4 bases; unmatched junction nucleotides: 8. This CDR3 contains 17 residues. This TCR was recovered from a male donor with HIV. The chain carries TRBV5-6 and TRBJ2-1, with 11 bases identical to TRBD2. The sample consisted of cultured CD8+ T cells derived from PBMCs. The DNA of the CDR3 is TGTGCCAGCAGCTTTGGGCAGACTAGCGGGATTTACAATGAGCAGTTCTTC. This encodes CASSFGQTSGIYNEQFF.